The clone carrying this T cell receptor beta chain has only a few counts. Its antigen is currently unknown. This CDR3 has 15 residues. The germline CDR1 and CDR2 sequences are SGHRS and YFSETQ. V lost 0 bases and J lost 6; bases outside the gene matches: 5. The sample belongs to a study of T-cell memory formation after mild COVID-19. Overall study: Clustering of TCRs was largely donor specific. General study points: Among CD4+ contracting clones, most were CM and EM, and CD8+ ones EMRA.

MiXCR was run by TCRdb on the 5' RACE reads, yielding one entry per CDR3 protein. The profile shows under 550,000 distinct CDR3 sequences, about 18% of them singletons. Sequenced sample: PBMCs or a T cell subset sorted from them (not recorded which). The chain recombines TRBV5-1 with TRBJ1-1; 10 positions agree with TRBD1. The clonotype comes from an adult woman who had mild COVID-19 (a few samples of this study predate the infection). Cell type and time point are not known. The CDR3 spells CASSLGQGAIPEAFF. As DNA, the CDR3 is TGCGCCAGCAGCTTGGGACAGGGGGCTATTCCTGAAGCTTTCTTT.